The 22 T cell receptor beta chains given below trace back to one sample, sequenced in a study of blood T cell repertoires in COVID-19. Measured with immunoSEQ multiplex PCR; TCRdb has only the in-frame clones, and not every one. Of about 47,000 clones listed, approximately 89% are singletons. The sequencing input was peripheral blood. The receptors originated from a man aged 80 or over with active or convalescent COVID-19.

The chain is built from TRBV7-2 and TRBJ1-1; 7 bases agree with TRBD1. Per germline, CDR1 SGHTA and CDR2 FQGNSA. The CDR3 sequence is 16 residues long. V dropped 0 bases and J dropped 4; count of bases not matched to a gene: 8. CDR3 DNA sequence: TGTGCCAGCAGCTTAGCAGGGGACAGTGGGTCCACTGAAGCTTTCTTT. Amino acid sequence: CASSLAGDSGSTEAFF.

The V call is TRBV7-9, the J call TRBJ1-4; D ambiguous. The V gene's germline CDR1 is SEHNR and CDR2 FQNEAQ (reference sequence). Trimming took 5 bases from V and 8 from J, leaving 12 bases between them. The CDR3 loop spans 13 amino acids. The DNA of the CDR3 is TGTGCCAGCAGCCCCCGGGGAGGGGAAAAACTGTTTTTT. Protein product: CASSPRGGEKLFF.

The V call is TRBV7-3, the J call TRBJ2-3, with D perhaps matching TRBD2 (7 bases). The CDR3 consists of 14 residues. CDR1 is SGHTA and CDR2 is FQGTGA in the germline V gene. Deletions cut 2 bases from V and 4 bases from J, with 10 bases between. CDR3 nucleotides: TGTGCCAGCAGCTTACGAGGGGGGGCAGATACGCAGTATTTT. This encodes CASSLRGGADTQYF.

The chain recombines TRBV23-1 with TRBJ1-2; a weak D match, TRBD1 (5 bases). TRBV23-1 falls under the ORF class, with uncertain function. The V end was cut by 3 bases, the J end by 0 bases, with 17 bases between. The CDR3 sequence is 17 residues long. CDR3 loop: CASSHYLKDSTNYGYTF. The CDR3 DNA follows: TGCGCCAGCAGTCATTACTTAAAAGACAGCACTAACTATGGCTACACCTTC.

The rearrangement joins TRBV12-3 or TRBV12-4 to TRBJ2-7; TRBD1 matches at 7 bases. The CDR3 has 13 residues. Unmatched junction bases numbered 5, after V lost 6 bases and J lost 3 bases. In DNA, the CDR3 is TGTGCCAGCAGGCCCGCAGGGGGCTACGAGCAGTACTTC. It yields the protein CASRPAGGYEQYF.

The rearrangement uses TRBV6-2 or TRBV6-3 and TRBJ1-5; D ambiguous. V was shortened by 6 bases and J by 0 bases, with 18 bases between the two germline ends. CDR3 length: 17 residues. Looked up from germline, CDR1 is MNHEY and CDR2 is SVGEGT. DNA of the CDR3: TGTGCCAGCAGCACCGACCTGATCTCGGGTAGCAATCAGCCCCAGCATTTT. Its translation is CASSTDLISGSNQPQHF.

A single count supports this clone. The rearrangement joins TRBV7-2 to TRBJ2-3, with 7 bases aligning to TRBD2. With V trimmed by 5 bases and J by 5 bases, 10 bases remained unmatched. Germline CDR1 reads SGHTA; CDR2 reads FQGNSA. CDR3 length: 15 residues. Here the CDR3 DNA reads TGTGCCAGCAGCCCAACAGGTGGGAGGGGAGATACGCAGTATTTT. Translation gives CASSPTGGRGDTQYF. Combining the CDR3 with reference TRBV7-2 and TRBJ2-3 gives the whole variable domain GAGVSQSPSNKVTEKGKDVELRCDPISGHTALYWYRQSLGQGLEFLIYFQGNSAPDKSGLPSDRFSAERTGGSVSTLTIQRTQQEDSAVYLCASSPTGGRGDTQYFGPGTRLTVL.

J is TRBJ1-1 and V is TRBV19, with D tentatively TRBD1 (5 bases). Trimming shortened V by 5 bases and J by 5 bases, and 15 bases separated the two germline ends. Per germline, CDR1 LNHDA and CDR2 SQIVND (reference sequence). The CDR3 runs 14 residues. The CDR3 here is CASSPSGGRTEAFF. DNA of the CDR3: TGTGCCAGTAGTCCATCGGGGGGGAGGACTGAAGCTTTCTTT.

CDR3 loop: CASSLVGDAQYF. For the CDR3, the DNA is TGTGCCAGCAGCTTGGTAGGGGATGCGCAGTATTTT. J is TRBJ2-3 and V is TRBV5-4, with D possibly TRBD1 on 5 matching bases. V gave up 0 bases and J gave up 10 bases, with 9 bases separating them. The CDR3 is made up of 12 amino acids. From germline, CDR1 is SGHNT and CDR2 YYREEE (reference sequence).

The chain couples TRBV28 to TRBJ2-5; no definite D call. Per the germline V gene, CDR1 is MDHEN and CDR2 is SYDVKM. The V end was cut by 8 bases, the J end by 2 bases, with 3 bases between. This CDR3 spans 10 amino acids. CDR3 DNA sequence: TGTGCCAGCCAACAAGAGACCCAGTACTTC. It is translated as CASQQETQYF. The entire variable domain, with the rest obtained from reference TRBV28 and TRBJ2-5, is as follows: DVKVTQSSRYLVKRTGEKVFLECVQDMDHENMFWYRQDPGLGLRLIYFSYDVKMKEKGDIPEGYSVSREKKERFSLILESASTNQTSMYLCASQQETQYFGPGTRLLVL.

The chain combines TRBV27 with TRBJ1-3, with 7 bases identical to TRBD1. The CDR3 loop spans 14 amino acids. V trimming: 6 bases; J trimming: 4 bases; junction bases outside the gene matches: 6. Germline-derived CDR1 and CDR2 are MNHEY and SMNVEV (reference sequence). CDR3 region: CASRLQGSGNTIYF. CDR3 DNA: TGTGCCAGCAGGCTACAGGGGTCCGGAAACACCATATATTTT.

The chain links TRBV9 to TRBJ1-2; D uncertain. Trimming removed 4 bases at V and 0 bases at J, with 16 bases between. The CDR3 has 16 amino acids. From germline, CDR1 is SGDLS and CDR2 YYNGEE. For the CDR3, the DNA is TGTGCCAGCAGCCCCCAATCGGGTCAGACTAACTATGGCTACACCTTC. Translation gives CASSPQSGQTNYGYTF.

V usage is TRBV7-2 and J usage is TRBJ2-7; TRBD2 aligns across 7 bases. CDR3 length: 16 residues. Germline-derived CDR1 and CDR2 are SGHTA and FQGNSA. V shed 5 bases and J 7 bases; nucleotides not matched to a gene: 17. The chain's CDR3 is CASSPTSSGPFPEQYF. The CDR3 DNA is TGTGCCAGCAGCCCAACTTCTAGCGGCCCCTTCCCGGAGCAGTACTTC.

The rearrangement links TRBV28 to TRBJ1-5, with TRBD1 as a possible D gene (5 bases). The CDR3 is 15 residues long. Germline values: CDR1 MDHEN, CDR2 SYDVKM. The V and J ends lost 3 bases and 4 bases respectively, with 13 bases between them. Written as DNA, the CDR3 is TGTGCCAGCAGTTTTCTCCTTAGGGGTAATCAGCCCCAGCATTTT. It yields the protein CASSFLLRGNQPQHF.

The chain recombines TRBV6-4 with TRBJ1-1; 9 bases match TRBD1. The CDR3 length is 13 residues. Germline CDR1 reads MRHNA; CDR2 reads SNTAGT. V shed 0 bases and J 9 bases; nucleotides not matched to a gene: 2. The CDR3 loop reads CASSDSGQGKAFF. In nucleotides, the CDR3 is TGTGCCAGCAGTGACTCTGGACAGGGGAAAGCTTTCTTT.

This clone was found once. This CDR3 is CASSPGQENTEAFF. The CDR3 region has the DNA TGTGCCAGCTCACCAGGACAGGAGAACACTGAAGCTTTCTTT. This chain links TRBV18 with TRBJ1-1; TRBD1 aligns across 7 bases. Germline V CDR1 and CDR2: KGHSH, LQKENI. J was trimmed by 1 base and V by 2 bases; bases with no gene match: 1. The CDR3 contains 14 residues.

The chain combines TRBV7-2 with TRBJ2-5, with TRBD1 identical over 9 bases. Looked up from germline, CDR1 is SGHTA and CDR2 is FQGNSA. The CDR3 has 16 residues. Trimming removed 1 base from V and 4 bases from J; junction bases left unmatched: 7. The CDR3 here is CASSLVQGALLETQYF. The CDR3 coding sequence is TGTGCCAGCAGCTTAGTACAGGGGGCTTTGTTAGAGACCCAGTACTTC.

The chain links TRBV5-1 to TRBJ2-3; D perhaps matches TRBD1 (6 bases). Deletions cut 5 bases from V and 2 bases from J, with 18 bases between. The CDR3 totals 16 residues. CDR1 and CDR2 from the germline V gene are SGHRS and YFSETQ. CDR3: CASSTGGVGATDTQYF. Here the CDR3 DNA reads TGCGCCAGCAGTACTGGTGGTGTGGGGGCCACAGATACGCAGTATTTT.

The genes are TRBV6-6 and TRBJ2-5; 9 nucleotides agree with TRBD1. V dropped 4 bases and J dropped 5; count of bases not matched to a gene: 8. Germline CDR1 reads MNHNY; CDR2 reads SVGAGI (reference sequence). The CDR3 length is 15 residues. The CDR3 DNA follows: TGTGCCAGCAGTTGGGGGACAGGGAGTCGGGAGACCCAGTACTTC. Protein product: CASSWGTGSRETQYF.

The sample holds a few counts of this clone. The chain couples TRBV30 to TRBJ1-2; D gene ambiguous. The germline gives CDR1 GTSNPN, CDR2 SVGIG (reference sequence). The CDR3 runs 13 residues. CDR3: CARPTPRGYGYTF. CDR3 nucleotide sequence: TGTGCTCGACCCACCCCGCGGGGCTATGGCTACACCTTC.

This clone has just one count. The chain couples TRBV2 to TRBJ1-5; D unresolved. Trimming shortened V by 5 bases and J by 0 bases, and 17 bases separated the two germline ends. The CDR3 covers 17 residues. The germline CDR1 and CDR2 sequences are SNHLY and FYNNEI. CDR3 sequence (DNA): TGTGCCAGCAGTCCCCAAGCGTTTCTTAATAGCAATCAGCCCCAGCATTTT. Translated, it gives CASSPQAFLNSNQPQHF.

This clone was recorded a few times. The chain uses TRBV3-1 (or the pseudogene TRBV3-2) and TRBJ2-1, with 7 bases identical to TRBD1. V lost 1 base and J lost 6; bases outside the gene matches: 9. The CDR3 length is 16 residues. Germline CDR1 LGHDT, CDR2 YNNKEL (reference sequence). The CDR3 sequence is CASSQGQQGITNEQFF. Written as DNA, the CDR3 is TGTGCCAGCAGCCAAGGTCAACAGGGGATTACCAATGAGCAGTTCTTC.